Each of the 32 T cell receptor beta chains below was sequenced from the same sample in a study of T cell changes during pregnancy in multiple sclerosis. The protocol was immunoSEQ multiplex PCR, while the TCRdb copy is restricted to in-frame clones and leaves out a portion. Of about 68,000 clones in the sample, about 90% are singletons; the top ten hold around 0.89%. The specimen was peripheral blood, collected in the second trimester of pregnancy. These receptors all come from a female donor with multiple sclerosis, enrolled in a pregnancy study.

The chain has TRBV7-9 and TRBJ1-2, with D perhaps matching TRBD1 (6 bases). This CDR3 is 15 amino acids long. Looked up from germline, CDR1 is SEHNR and CDR2 is FQNEAQ (reference sequence). With 4 bases removed from V and 6 bases from J, the gap between germline ends came to 18 bases. The CDR3 reads CASSSSYRARNGYTF. The CDR3 DNA reads TGTGCCAGCAGCTCCTCCTACAGGGCGCGGAATGGCTACACCTTC.

The gene calls are TRBV6-6 and TRBJ2-7; 7 bases match TRBD1. Germline values: CDR1 MNHNY, CDR2 SVGAGI (reference sequence). V lost 6 bases and J lost 2; bases outside the gene matches: 7. This CDR3 contains 14 residues. The CDR3 spells CASSLTGLTYEQYF. CDR3 nucleotide sequence: TGTGCCAGCAGCCTGACAGGGCTTACCTACGAGCAGTACTTC.

The chain carries TRBV19 and TRBJ1-1, with no clear D. The CDR3 totals 14 residues. Germline V CDR1 and CDR2: LNHDA, SQIVND (reference sequence). V was cut by 3 bases and J by 3 bases, with 11 bases left in between. The CDR3 loop reads CASSISGGDTEAFF. Here the CDR3 DNA reads TGTGCCAGTAGTATTTCGGGCGGGGACACTGAAGCTTTCTTT.

The chain uses TRBV6-5 and TRBJ2-3; no clear D. This CDR3 has 15 amino acids. Between the trimmed V and J ends, which lost 6 bases and 1 base, there was a span of 14 bases. CDR1 is MNHEY and CDR2 is SVGAGI in the germline V gene. The CDR3 nucleotides read TGTGCCAGCAGGAACTATGACCGGCGCACAGATACGCAGTATTTT. Translation gives CASRNYDRRTDTQYF.

This clone was counted only a few times. The chain recombines TRBV6-1 with TRBJ2-7, with a weak D call TRBD2 (6 bases). Deletions cut 1 base from V and 6 bases from J, with 10 bases between. This CDR3 has 13 residues. Germline V gene data show CDR1 as MNHNS and CDR2 as SASEGT. The CDR3 loop is CASSEGWGGEQYF. DNA for the CDR3: TGTGCCAGCAGTGAAGGGTGGGGAGGCGAGCAGTACTTC.

Concerning this clone: The junction shows a germline mismatch at one end, possibly a read error. The V and J genes are TRBV5-5 and TRBJ2-3, with 8 bases that match TRBD2. Germline values: CDR1 SGHKS, CDR2 YYEKEE (reference sequence). The CDR3 is made up of 16 amino acids. The CDR3 loop reads CASSQDYGGATDTQYF. The CDR3 bases are TGCGCCAGCAGCCAAGATTACGGGGGGGCAACAGATACGCAGTATTTT.

The V gene is TRBV7-9, the J gene TRBJ1-1, with a tentative D call TRBD1 (5 bases). CDR1 is SEHNR and CDR2 is FQNEAQ in the germline V gene (reference sequence). CDR3 length: 14 residues. V gave up 3 bases and J gave up 1 base, with 9 bases separating them. The CDR3 bases are TGTGCCAGCAGCTTGTACCAGGGGAACACTGAAGCTTTCTTT. Its translation: CASSLYQGNTEAFF.

V usage is TRBV4-2 and J usage is TRBJ2-2; TRBD2 aligns across 7 bases. V lost 0 bases and J lost 2; bases outside the gene matches: 15. CDR3 length equals 20 residues. CDR1 LGHNA and CDR2 YNFKEQ come from the germline V gene. The CDR3 DNA sequence: TGTGCCAGCAGCCAAGATCGAACCAGGGAGGGACCCAACAACACCGGGGAGCTGTTTTTT. Protein sequence: CASSQDRTREGPNNTGELFF.

The J gene is TRBJ1-3, the V gene TRBV4-3; a weak D match, TRBD1 (6 bases). Trimming removed 2 bases from V and 1 base from J, with 18 bases in between. Germline V gives CDR1 LGHNA, CDR2 YSLEER. The CDR3 runs to 18 residues. CDR3 amino acids: CASSQHLDLDRSGNTIYF. In DNA, the CDR3 is TGCGCCAGCAGCCAACATCTCGATTTAGACAGGTCTGGAAACACCATATATTTT.

The V and J genes are TRBV6-1 and TRBJ2-7; 10 bases are shared with TRBD1. CDR1 and CDR2 (germline): MNHNS, SASEGT. The V gene end was trimmed by 9 bases and the J gene end by 3 bases; junction bases not matched to a gene: 5. The CDR3 is made up of 13 amino acids. The CDR3 DNA follows: TGTGCCAGTACCCGGGACAGGGGCTACGAGCAGTACTTC. Translation: CASTRDRGYEQYF.

The CDR3 spells CASSVTGVTGELFF. The DNA for the CDR3 is TGTGCCAGCAGCGTGACAGGGGTTACCGGGGAGCTGTTTTTT. The chain carries TRBV9 and TRBJ2-2; TRBD1 matches at 8 bases. The CDR3 covers 14 residues. Germline CDR1 reads SGDLS; CDR2 reads YYNGEE. V was pared by 2 bases and J by 5 bases, with 2 bases of the junction left unmatched.

The V call is TRBV18, the J call TRBJ1-4; D uncertain. The V end lost 4 bases, the J end lost 4 bases, and 10 bases lay between the germline ends. This CDR3 has 14 amino acids. Germline V gives CDR1 KGHSH, CDR2 LQKENI. The CDR3 loop is CASSLWQVNEKLFF. The CDR3 DNA follows: TGTGCCAGCTCACTGTGGCAGGTTAATGAAAAACTGTTTTTT.

V gene TRBV19 combines with J gene TRBJ1-1; TRBD1 aligns across 7 bases. The ends lost 3 bases at V and 6 bases at J; junction bases unmatched: 4. CDR3 length equals 13 residues. Germline V gene sequence: CDR1 LNHDA, CDR2 SQIVND (reference sequence). The CDR3 loop reads CASSMYQGAEAFF. The CDR3 nucleotides read TGTGCCAGTAGTATGTATCAGGGGGCTGAAGCTTTCTTT.

V is TRBV7-6 and J is TRBJ1-3, with D tentatively TRBD1 (5 bases). The germline V gene has CDR1 SGHVS and CDR2 FNYEAQ. CDR3 length: 15 residues. V was pared by 2 bases and J by 5 bases, with 13 bases between. The CDR3 nucleotides are TGTGCCAGCAGCTTAAATTCGGCAGGGAGAAACACCATATATTTT. Amino acids: CASSLNSAGRNTIYF.

The chain uses TRBV6-5 and TRBJ1-4, with D maybe TRBD1 (6 bases). This CDR3 spans 15 amino acids. The germline CDR1 and CDR2 sequences are MNHEY and SVGAGI. The V end lost 6 bases, the J end lost 0 bases, and 11 bases lay between the germline ends. In DNA form, the CDR3 reads TGTGCCAGCAGATCCCGGACAGCAACTAATGAAAAACTGTTTTTT. It is translated as CASRSRTATNEKLFF.

The rearrangement uses TRBV4-3 and TRBJ1-1, with 8 nucleotides matching TRBD1. The V and J ends lost 3 bases and 4 bases, in that order; junction bases with no gene match: 7. Germline loops: CDR1 LGHNA, CDR2 YSLEER. There are 15 residues in the CDR3. For the CDR3, the DNA is TGCGCCAGCAGCCACGATCAGGGGGCCGGCACTGAAGCTTTCTTT. Amino acids: CASSHDQGAGTEAFF.

V and J are TRBV7-6 and TRBJ1-3; D remains ambiguous. This CDR3 region has 13 residues. The ends were cut back, 3 bases at V and 3 bases at J, with 6 bases in the middle. The germline V gene encodes CDR1 SGHVS and CDR2 FNYEAQ. The CDR3 coding sequence is TGTGCCAGCAGCTTGGCAGTTGGAAACACCATATATTTT. It yields the protein CASSLAVGNTIYF. Variable domain in full (rest from reference TRBV7-6 and TRBJ1-3): GAGVSQSPRYKVTKRGQDVALRCDPISGHVSLYWYRQALGQGPEFLTYFNYEAQQDKSGLPNDRFSAERPEGSISTLTIQRTEQRDSAMYRCASSLAVGNTIYFGEGSWLTVV.

This chain joins TRBV5-4 and TRBJ2-7; the D is unclear. Germline CDR1 SGHNT, CDR2 YYREEE (reference sequence). The CDR3 extends over 13 amino acids. V was pared by 1 base and J by 0 bases, with 5 bases between. For the CDR3, the DNA is TGTGCCAGCAGCTTGTATGTCTCCTACGAGCAGTACTTC. Translation: CASSLYVSYEQYF.

Only one count was recorded for this clone. The chain combines TRBV11-2 with TRBJ2-5; a weak D match, TRBD2 (5 bases). The germline V gene has CDR1 SGHAT and CDR2 FQNNGV. The CDR3 length is 15 residues. V lost 2 bases and J lost 5, with 15 bases in between. CDR3 in DNA: TGTGCCAGCAGCTTACGTTACAAGGGCGGGGAGACCCAGTACTTC. Translation gives CASSLRYKGGETQYF.

The chain combines TRBV5-4 with TRBJ1-3; D unclear. The germline gives CDR1 SGHNT, CDR2 YYREEE (reference sequence). V lost 2 bases and J lost 0, with 3 bases in between. This CDR3 spans 13 amino acids. CDR3 DNA: TGTGCCAGCAGCTTCGGCTCTGGAAACACCATATATTTT. Its protein product is CASSFGSGNTIYF.

J is TRBJ2-3 and V is TRBV4-3; D perhaps matches TRBD2 (5 bases). The V gene lost 0 bases and the J gene lost 6 bases, with 10 bases spanning the gap. Germline loops: CDR1 LGHNA, CDR2 YSLEER. The CDR3 contains 14 residues. CDR3 protein: CASSQDGGLDTQYF. For the CDR3, the DNA is TGCGCCAGCAGCCAAGACGGAGGATTGGATACGCAGTATTTT.

This rearrangement joins TRBV18 to TRBJ2-1, with 7 bases lining up with TRBD2. Germline-derived CDR1 and CDR2 are KGHSH and LQKENI. This CDR3 is 16 amino acids long. After removal of 2 bases from V and 5 bases from J, the junction contained 9 bases not matched to a gene. CDR3 nucleotides: TGTGCCAGCTCACCATTCTTCCTAGCGGCTGACAATGAGCAGTTCTTC. Translation gives CASSPFFLAADNEQFF.

The CDR3 spells CASSPLPGQGNTEAFF. The DNA of the CDR3 is TGTGCCAGCAGCCCGCTACCGGGACAGGGGAACACTGAAGCTTTCTTT. The genes are TRBV5-6 and TRBJ1-1; 9 positions match TRBD1. This CDR3 has 16 amino acids. Germline lookup yields CDR1 SGHDT and CDR2 YYEEEE. The J segment lost 1 base and the V segment lost 4 bases, leaving 8 bases of the junction unmatched.

The chain joins TRBV9 to TRBJ1-1, with 7 bases identical to TRBD1. The CDR3 has 15 residues. Germline V CDR1 and CDR2: SGDLS, YYNGEE. The J segment lost 3 bases and the V segment lost 3 bases, leaving 8 bases of the junction unmatched. CDR3 nucleotides: TGTGCCAGCAGCGCTGGAGAGGGGGCCTACACTGAAGCTTTCTTT. Its protein is CASSAGEGAYTEAFF.

This chain uses TRBV29-1 with TRBJ2-3, with D tentatively TRBD1 (6 bases). Trimming took off 6 bases at V and 5 bases at J, with 24 bases between the two ends. The CDR3 is made up of 16 amino acids. Per the germline V gene, CDR1 is SQVTM and CDR2 is ANQGSEA. The CDR3 reads CSVEARGRLAQDTQYF. For the CDR3, the DNA is TGCAGCGTCGAGGCCAGGGGAAGACTGGCGCAAGATACGCAGTATTTT.

The V and J genes are TRBV4-1 and TRBJ2-1; 13 nucleotides agree with TRBD2. V lost 0 bases and J lost 8; bases outside the gene matches: 4. CDR1 is MGHRA, CDR2 YSYEKL, per germline. The CDR3 is made up of 16 amino acids. The DNA of the CDR3 is TGCGCCAGCAGCCAAGAGGGACTAGCGGGGTTTGATGAGCAGTTCTTC. Residues: CASSQEGLAGFDEQFF.

The V gene is TRBV6-1, the J gene TRBJ1-4; no clear D gene. The germline V gene has CDR1 MNHNS and CDR2 SASEGT. The CDR3 totals 13 residues. The V gene lost 6 bases and the J gene lost 4 bases, with 9 bases spanning the gap. The CDR3 protein is CASSGGINEKLFF. CDR3 DNA: TGTGCCAGCAGCGGCGGAATTAATGAAAAACTGTTTTTT.

This clone was observed a single time. This chain connects TRBV9 to TRBJ1-1, with unresolved D. With 0 bases removed from V and 1 base from J, the gap between germline ends came to 16 bases. This CDR3 comprises 17 residues. From germline, CDR1 is SGDLS and CDR2 YYNGEE. The CDR3 loop is CASSVGGSEPRNTEAFF. The CDR3 DNA reads TGTGCCAGCAGCGTAGGAGGGTCAGAACCCCGGAACACTGAAGCTTTCTTT.

Only one count was recorded for this clone. The rearrangement links TRBV7-2 to TRBJ1-1, with 8 bases identical to TRBD1. The J segment lost 10 bases and the V segment lost 4 bases, leaving 5 bases of the junction unmatched. The CDR3 spans 12 residues. The germline gives CDR1 SGHTA, CDR2 FQGNSA. CDR3 in DNA: TGTGCCAGCAGCTACCCAGGACAGGGAGCTTTCTTT. Translating gives CASSYPGQGAFF.

This chain connects TRBV6-6 to TRBJ2-2; 8 bases line up with TRBD2. This CDR3 is built from 16 residues. With 3 bases clipped from V and 5 bases from J, the junction kept 8 bases outside the gene matches. Germline assignment: CDR1 MNHNY and CDR2 SVGAGI (reference sequence). This CDR3 reads CASSYKLAVPTGELFF. The CDR3 DNA reads as TGTGCCAGCAGTTATAAACTAGCGGTTCCGACCGGGGAGCTGTTTTTT.

This clone was seen once. This chain connects TRBV7-2 to TRBJ2-3, with D possibly being TRBD2 (7 bases). CDR1 and CDR2 (germline): SGHTA, FQGNSA. This CDR3 has 16 amino acids. V shed 1 base and J shed 2 bases, with 13 bases lying between them. The CDR3 here is CASSLGHAGATDTQYF. CDR3 nucleotides: TGTGCCAGCAGCTTAGGTCACGCGGGGGCCACAGATACGCAGTATTTT.

This chain uses TRBV5-6 with TRBJ1-4; perhaps TRBD1 as D (6 bases). There are 16 residues in the CDR3. From germline, CDR1 is SGHDT and CDR2 YYEEEE. V shed 1 base and J shed 7 bases, with 17 bases lying between them. In DNA, the CDR3 is TGTGCCAGCAGCTTGAACCCCTCAGGGGATGGTGAAAAACTGTTTTTT. It specifies CASSLNPSGDGEKLFF.